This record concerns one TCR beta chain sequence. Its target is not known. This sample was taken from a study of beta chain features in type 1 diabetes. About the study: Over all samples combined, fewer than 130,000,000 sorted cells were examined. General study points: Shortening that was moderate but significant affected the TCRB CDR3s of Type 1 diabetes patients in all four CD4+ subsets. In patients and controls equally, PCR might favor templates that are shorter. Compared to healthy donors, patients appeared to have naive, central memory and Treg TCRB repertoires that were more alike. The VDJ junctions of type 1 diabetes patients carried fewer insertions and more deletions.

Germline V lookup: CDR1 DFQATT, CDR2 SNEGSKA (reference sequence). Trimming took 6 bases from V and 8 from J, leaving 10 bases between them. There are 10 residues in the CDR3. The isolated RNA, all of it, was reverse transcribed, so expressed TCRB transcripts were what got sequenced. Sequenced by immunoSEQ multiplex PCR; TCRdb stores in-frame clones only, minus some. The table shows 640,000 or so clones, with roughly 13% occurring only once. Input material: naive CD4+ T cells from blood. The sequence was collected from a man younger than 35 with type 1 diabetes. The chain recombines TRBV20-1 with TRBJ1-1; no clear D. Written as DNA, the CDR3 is TGCAGTGCGACGACCAGAGAAGCTTTCTTT. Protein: CSATTREAFF.